This TCR beta chain was sequenced in a study of CXCR3-negative and CXCR3-positive naive CD8 T cells. Study results and caveats: Diversity ran similarly high across both naive subsets but far lower in memory CD8+ cells.

Via 5' RACE with UMI labels, TRB cDNA libraries were prepared. Reprocessing the 5' RACE reads, TCRdb reports a single entry for every CDR3 protein and omits DNA. Recorded for this sample: about 82,000 distinct CDR3 sequences. To note about this clonotype: What it recognizes is unknown.

Sequencing input: naive CXCR3- CD8+ T cells from blood. Subset reported: CD45RO-CCR7+CD27+CD95- naive CD8+ T cells lacking CXCR3 (TNR3-). The TCR comes from a human donor in good health. Some clones in this sample may be carry-over from other donors' samples.

CDR3 loop: CASSLETGIQPQHF. The V gene is TRBV5-1, the J gene TRBJ1-5; TCRdb indicates TRBD1, and absent DNA this call remains unverified. This CDR3 comprises 14 residues. Germline CDR1 and CDR2: SGHRS and YFSETQ.